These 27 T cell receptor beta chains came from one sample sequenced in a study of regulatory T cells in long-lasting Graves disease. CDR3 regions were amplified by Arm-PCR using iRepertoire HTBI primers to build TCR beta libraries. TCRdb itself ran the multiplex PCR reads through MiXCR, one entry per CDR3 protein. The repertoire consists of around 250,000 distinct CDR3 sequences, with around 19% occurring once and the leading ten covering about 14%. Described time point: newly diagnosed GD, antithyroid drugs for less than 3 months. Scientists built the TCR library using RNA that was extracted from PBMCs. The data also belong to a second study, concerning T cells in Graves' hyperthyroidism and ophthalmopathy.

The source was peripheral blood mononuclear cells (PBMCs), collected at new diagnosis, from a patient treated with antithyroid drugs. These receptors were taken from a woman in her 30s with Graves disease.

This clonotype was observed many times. The DNA for the CDR3 is TGTGCCAGCAGTGCGAATTGGTTGAACACTGAAGCTTTCTTT. It yields the protein CASSANWLNTEAFF. The J gene is TRBJ1-1, the V gene TRBV2; D not resolved. CDR3 length: 14 residues. The ends were cut back, 4 bases at V and 0 bases at J, with 9 bases in the middle. Germline V gene data show CDR1 as SNHLY and CDR2 as FYNNEI.

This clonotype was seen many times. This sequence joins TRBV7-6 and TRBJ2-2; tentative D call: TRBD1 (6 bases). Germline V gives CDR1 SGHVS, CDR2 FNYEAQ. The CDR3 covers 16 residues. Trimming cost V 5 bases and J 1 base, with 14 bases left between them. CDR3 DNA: TGTGCCAGCAGCCACTACTCGGGACAGAACACCGGGGAGCTGTTTTTT. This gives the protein CASSHYSGQNTGELFF. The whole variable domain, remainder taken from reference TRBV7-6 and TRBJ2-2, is GAGVSQSPRYKVTKRGQDVALRCDPISGHVSLYWYRQALGQGPEFLTYFNYEAQQDKSGLPNDRFSAERPEGSISTLTIQRTEQRDSAMYRCASSHYSGQNTGELFFGEGSRLTVL.

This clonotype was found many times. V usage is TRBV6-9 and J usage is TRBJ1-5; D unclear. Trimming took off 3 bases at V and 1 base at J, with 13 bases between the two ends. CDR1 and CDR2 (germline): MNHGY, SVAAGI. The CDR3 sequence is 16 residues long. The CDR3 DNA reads TGTGCCAGCAGTTACGAGGGAGAATTGAGCAATCAGCCCCAGCATTTT. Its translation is CASSYEGELSNQPQHF.

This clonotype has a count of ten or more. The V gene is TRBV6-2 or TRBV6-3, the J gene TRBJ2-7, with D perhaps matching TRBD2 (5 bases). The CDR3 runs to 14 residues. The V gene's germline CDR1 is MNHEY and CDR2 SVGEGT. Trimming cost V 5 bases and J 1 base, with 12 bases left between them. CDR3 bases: TGTGCCAGCAGTAGGACTGGAGAATCCTACGAGCAGTACTTC. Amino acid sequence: CASSRTGESYEQYF.

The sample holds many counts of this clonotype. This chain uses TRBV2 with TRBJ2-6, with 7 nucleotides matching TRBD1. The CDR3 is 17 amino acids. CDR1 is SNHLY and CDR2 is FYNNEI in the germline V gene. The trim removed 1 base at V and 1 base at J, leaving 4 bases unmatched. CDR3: CASSEEGAGSGANVLTF. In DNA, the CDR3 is TGTGCCAGCAGTGAAGAGGGGGCAGGTTCTGGGGCCAACGTCCTGACTTTC.

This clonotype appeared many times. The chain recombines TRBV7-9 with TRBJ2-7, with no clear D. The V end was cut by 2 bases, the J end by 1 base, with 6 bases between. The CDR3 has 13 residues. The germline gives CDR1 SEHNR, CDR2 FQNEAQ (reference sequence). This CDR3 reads CASSLSTSYEQYF. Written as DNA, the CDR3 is TGTGCCAGCAGCTTATCTACTTCCTACGAGCAGTACTTC.

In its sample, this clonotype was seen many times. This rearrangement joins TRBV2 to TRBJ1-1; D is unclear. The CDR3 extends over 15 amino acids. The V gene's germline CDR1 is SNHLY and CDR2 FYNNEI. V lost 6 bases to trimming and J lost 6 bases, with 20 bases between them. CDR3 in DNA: TGTGCCAGCAGGCAAGCAGGTCTTCATGGGGCTGAAGCTTTCTTT. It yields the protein CASRQAGLHGAEAFF.

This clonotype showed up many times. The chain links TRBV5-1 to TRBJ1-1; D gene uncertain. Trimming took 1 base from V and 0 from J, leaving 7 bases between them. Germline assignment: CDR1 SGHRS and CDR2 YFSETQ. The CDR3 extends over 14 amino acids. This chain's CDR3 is CASSLRPLNTEAFF. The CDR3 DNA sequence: TGCGCCAGCAGCTTGAGGCCTCTGAACACTGAAGCTTTCTTT.

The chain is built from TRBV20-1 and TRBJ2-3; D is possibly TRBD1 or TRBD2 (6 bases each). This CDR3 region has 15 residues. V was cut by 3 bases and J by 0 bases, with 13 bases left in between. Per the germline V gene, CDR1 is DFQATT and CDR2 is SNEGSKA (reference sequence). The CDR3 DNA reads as TGCAGTGCTAGCCCCTCGGGGGCTAGCACAGATACGCAGTATTTT. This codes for CSASPSGASTDTQYF.

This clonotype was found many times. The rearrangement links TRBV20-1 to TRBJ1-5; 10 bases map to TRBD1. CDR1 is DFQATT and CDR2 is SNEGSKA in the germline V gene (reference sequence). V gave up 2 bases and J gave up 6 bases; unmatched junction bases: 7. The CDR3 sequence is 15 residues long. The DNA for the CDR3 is TGCAGTGCTAGAATAGGGACAGGGGCGTTTCAGCCCCAGCATTTT. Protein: CSARIGTGAFQPQHF.

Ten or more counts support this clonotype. Here the CDR3 DNA reads TGCAGCGTGGGACAGGGCACAGATACGCAGTATTTT. This sequence encodes CSVGQGTDTQYF. This chain connects TRBV29-1 to TRBJ2-3; 8 bases are shared with TRBD1. From germline, CDR1 is SQVTM and CDR2 ANQGSEA. V lost 6 bases, J lost 1 base, and 0 bases stayed unmatched. The CDR3 extends over 12 amino acids.

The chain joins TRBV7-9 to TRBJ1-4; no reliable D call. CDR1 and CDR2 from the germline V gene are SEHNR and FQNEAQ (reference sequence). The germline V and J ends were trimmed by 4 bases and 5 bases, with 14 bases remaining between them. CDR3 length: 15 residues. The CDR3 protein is CASSSTASGNEKLFF. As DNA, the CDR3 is TGTGCCAGCAGCTCCACAGCAAGTGGAAATGAAAAACTGTTTTTT.

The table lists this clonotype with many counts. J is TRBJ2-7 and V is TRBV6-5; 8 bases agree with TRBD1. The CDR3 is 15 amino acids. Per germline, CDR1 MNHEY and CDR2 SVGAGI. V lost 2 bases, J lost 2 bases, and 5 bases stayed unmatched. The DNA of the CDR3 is TGTGCCAGCAGTTACAGGCAGGGACAGGCCTACGAGCAGTACTTC. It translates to CASSYRQGQAYEQYF.

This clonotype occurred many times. The CDR3 here is CASSSITGNYGYTF. The CDR3 bases are TGTGCCAGCAGCTCGATTACAGGGAACTATGGCTACACCTTC. This sequence joins TRBV11-1 and TRBJ1-2, with a tentative D call TRBD1 (6 bases). CDR1 and CDR2 from the germline V gene are SGHAT and FQDESV (reference sequence). With 4 bases removed from V and 2 bases from J, the gap between germline ends came to 11 bases. This CDR3 is built from 14 residues.

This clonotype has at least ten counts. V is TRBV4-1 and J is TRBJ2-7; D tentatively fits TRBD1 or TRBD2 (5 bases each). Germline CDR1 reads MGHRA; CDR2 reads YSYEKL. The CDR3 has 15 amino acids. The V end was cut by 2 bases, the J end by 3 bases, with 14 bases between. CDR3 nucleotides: TGCGCCAGCAGCCAAATACGGGGTCAGGGCTACGAGCAGTACTTC. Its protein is CASSQIRGQGYEQYF.

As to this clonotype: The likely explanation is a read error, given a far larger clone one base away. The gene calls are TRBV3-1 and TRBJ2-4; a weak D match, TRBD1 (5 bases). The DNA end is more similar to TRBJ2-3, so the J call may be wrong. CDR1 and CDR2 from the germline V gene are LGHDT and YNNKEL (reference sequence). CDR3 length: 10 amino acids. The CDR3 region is CASSGATQYF. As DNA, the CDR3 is TGTGCCAGCAGCGGGGCTACGCAGTATTTT.

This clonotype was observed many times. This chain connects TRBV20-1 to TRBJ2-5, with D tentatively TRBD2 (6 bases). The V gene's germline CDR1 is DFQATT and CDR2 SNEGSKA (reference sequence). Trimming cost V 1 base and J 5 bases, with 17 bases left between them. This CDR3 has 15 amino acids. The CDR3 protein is CSARALAFRGETQYF. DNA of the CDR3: TGCAGTGCTAGAGCCCTGGCGTTCCGGGGGGAGACCCAGTACTTC.

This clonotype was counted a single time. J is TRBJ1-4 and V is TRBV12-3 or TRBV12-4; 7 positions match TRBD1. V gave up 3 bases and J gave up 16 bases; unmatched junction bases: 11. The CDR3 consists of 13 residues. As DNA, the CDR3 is TGTGCCAGCAGTTTCGACCGAGACAGGGTAAAGTTTTTT. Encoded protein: CASSFDRDRVKFF.

CDR3 residues: CASSSRDFGNTIYF. DNA of the CDR3: TGTGCCAGCAGCTCCCGGGACTTTGGAAACACCATATATTTT. The chain employs TRBV5-4 and TRBJ1-3; D possibly corresponds to TRBD1 (5 bases). In germline, CDR1 is SGHNT, CDR2 YYREEE (reference sequence). This CDR3 region has 14 residues. The ends were cut back, 3 bases at V and 3 bases at J, with 10 bases in the middle.

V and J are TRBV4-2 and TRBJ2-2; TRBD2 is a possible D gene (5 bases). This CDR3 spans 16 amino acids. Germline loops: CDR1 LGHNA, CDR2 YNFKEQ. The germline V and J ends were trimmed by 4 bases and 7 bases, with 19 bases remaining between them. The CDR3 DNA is TGTGCCAGCAGCCCGGAGGTGGCAGCGTCCGGCGGGGAGCTGTTTTTT. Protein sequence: CASSPEVAASGGELFF.

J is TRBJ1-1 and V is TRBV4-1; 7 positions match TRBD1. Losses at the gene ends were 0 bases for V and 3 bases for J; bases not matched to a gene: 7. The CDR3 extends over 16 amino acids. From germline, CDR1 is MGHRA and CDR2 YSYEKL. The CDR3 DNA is TGCGCCAGCAGCCAAGATGGAACAGGGGTGGACACTGAAGCTTTCTTT. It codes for CASSQDGTGVDTEAFF.

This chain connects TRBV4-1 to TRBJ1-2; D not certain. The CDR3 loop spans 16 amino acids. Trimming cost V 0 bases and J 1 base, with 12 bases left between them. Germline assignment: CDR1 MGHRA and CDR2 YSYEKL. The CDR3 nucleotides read TGCGCCAGCAGCCAAGAATCCACCGGAATTAACTATGGCTACACCTTC. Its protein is CASSQESTGINYGYTF.

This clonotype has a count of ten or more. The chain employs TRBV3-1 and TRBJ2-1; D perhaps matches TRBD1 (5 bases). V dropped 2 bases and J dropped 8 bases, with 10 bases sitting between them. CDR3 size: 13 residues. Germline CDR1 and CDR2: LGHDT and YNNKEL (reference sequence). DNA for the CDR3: TGTGCCAGCAGCCAAAGGGGTAGGGATGAGCAGTTCTTC. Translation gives CASSQRGRDEQFF.

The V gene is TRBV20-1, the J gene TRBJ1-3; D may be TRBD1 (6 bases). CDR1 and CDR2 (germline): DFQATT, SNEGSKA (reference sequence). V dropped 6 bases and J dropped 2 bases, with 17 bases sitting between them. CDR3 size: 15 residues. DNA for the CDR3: TGCAGTGCCCGGGGCCTGGGGGGCCCTGGAAACACCATATATTTT. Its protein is CSARGLGGPGNTIYF.

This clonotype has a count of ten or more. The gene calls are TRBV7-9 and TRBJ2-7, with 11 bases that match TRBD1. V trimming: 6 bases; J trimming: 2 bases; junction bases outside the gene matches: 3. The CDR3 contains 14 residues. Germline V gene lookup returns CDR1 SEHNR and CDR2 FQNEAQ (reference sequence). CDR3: CASSSGQGAYEQYF. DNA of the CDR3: TGTGCCAGCAGTTCGGGACAGGGGGCCTACGAGCAGTACTTC.

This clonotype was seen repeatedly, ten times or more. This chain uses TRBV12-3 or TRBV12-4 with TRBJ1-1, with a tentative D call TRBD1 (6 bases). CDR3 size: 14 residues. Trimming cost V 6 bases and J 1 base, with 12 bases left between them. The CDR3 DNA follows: TGTGCCAGCAGGGTAACAGGGCCGAACACTGAAGCTTTCTTT. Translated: CASRVTGPNTEAFF.

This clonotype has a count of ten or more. The CDR3 here is CASSTGEAHYGYTF. CDR3 bases: TGTGCCAGCAGCACCGGCGAGGCGCACTATGGCTACACCTTC. This chain connects TRBV12-3 or TRBV12-4 to TRBJ1-2; D gene uncertain. CDR3 size: 14 residues. Trimming pared 6 bases from V and 3 bases from J, leaving 14 bases between.